The rows below give T cell receptor beta chains drawn from one sample of a study of kidney transplant recipient with SARS-CoV-2 infection. MiXCR, applied by TCRdb to the reads, yields one record per CDR3 protein. The sample has roughly 250,000 distinct CDR3 sequences, 25% to 35% seen once. This specimen consisted of a blood sample, obtained at baseline and on day 111 from a kidney transplant recipient. The origin of the receptors is a male patient aged 25 to 39 who had COVID-19 and was a kidney transplant recipient. These T cells may partly come from the graft donor. The CDR3 runs from the conserved cysteine through the conserved F or W. The D gene is left open where the match is weak. Clone size is stated in some rows and not others, as once, few, many or a class when expanded.

>TRBV11-1|.|TRBJ2-4|.
TGTGCCAGCAGCCTCGGGAATAAGGCTGGAAAGATCTATGGCTGCACCTTC
CASSLGNKAGKIYGCTF
>TRBV19|many|TRBJ2-5|TRBD2
TGTGCCAGTAGTGGCATACTAGCGCTTCAAGAGACCCAGTACTTC
CASSGILALQETQYF
>TRBV6-5|few|TRBJ2-1|TRBD2
TGTGCCAGCTCGTCGAATCCGGGACTATACAATGAGCAGTTCTTC
CASSSNPGLYNEQFF
>TRBV4-1|.|TRBJ2-3|TRBD2
TGCGCCAGCAGCCAAGGGTTGGGGAGCGGGAGCGATACGCAGTATTTT
CASSQGLGSGSDTQYF
>TRBV5-1|many|TRBJ2-3|.
TGCGCCAGCAGCATTCAGGGGACATCGGGACTACGCACAGATACGCAGTATTTT
CASSIQGTSGLRTDTQYF
>TRBV2|many|TRBJ2-1|TRBD2
TGTGCCAGCAGCCGCGGGACTAACAATGAGCAGTTCTTC
CASSRGTNNEQFF
>TRBV20-1|.|TRBJ2-1|TRBD2
TGCAGTGCTTCCCCCGGGACTAGCGGGAGGGCCTACAATGAGCAGTTCTTC
CSASPGTSGRAYNEQFF
>TRBV7-9|.|TRBJ2-1|TRBD1
TGTGCCAGCAGCGTCACAGGGGGGAATGAGCAGTTCTTC
CASSVTGGNEQFF
>TRBV6-4|few|TRBJ1-2|.
TGTGCCAGCAGTGGTCCCATCTCACACGGAAAGACCTATGGCTACACCTTC
CASSGPISHGKTYGYTF
>TRBV14|many|TRBJ1-1|.
TGTGCCAGCAGCCAAGATAGTCGGATCACTGAAGCTTTCTTT
CASSQDSRITEAFF
>TRBV7-2|.|TRBJ1-2|.
TGTGCCAGCAGCATCAAAGTCGGAGACGGAAAGACCTATGGCTACACCTTC
CASSIKVGDGKTYGYTF
>TRBV11-2|few|TRBJ1-2|.
TGTGCCAGCAGCAAGTCACAAACAAGCAGAAAGACCTATGGCTACACCTTC
CASSKSQTSRKTYGYTF
>TRBV7-9|.|TRBJ2-1|.
TGTGCCGGCAGCTTACGGAGCATCCAGGGCTCCTACAATGAGCAGTTCTTC
CAGSLRSIQGSYNEQFF
>TRBV12-3/TRBV12-4|many|TRBJ1-6|.
TGTGCCAGCAGTTTAACCGACAGGAATGATTCACCCCTCCACTTT
CASSLTDRNDSPLHF
>TRBV6-5|many|TRBJ1-5|.
TGTGCCAGCAGTGAGCAGTTCCAAGGCAATCAGCCCCAGCATTTT
CASSEQFQGNQPQHF
>TRBV10-1|.|TRBJ1-2|.
TGCGCCAGCAGTGAGACCAAAAGATCGCGAAAGACCTATGGCTGCACCTTC
CASSETKRSRKTYGCTF
>TRBV24-1|.|TRBJ2-3|TRBD1
TGTGCCACCAGTAACCCGTCCCCGGGACAGGGAACAGATACGCAGTATTTT
CATSNPSPGQGTDTQYF
>TRBV7-8|.|TRBJ1-2|.
TGTGCCAGCAGCGATCCAATGTCTACCCGAAAGACCTATGGCTACACCTTT
CASSDPMSTRKTYGYTF
>TRBV5-1|many|TRBJ1-1|.
TGCGCCAGCAGCTCCGGACGGTTGAACACTGAAGCTTTCTTT
CASSSGRLNTEAFF
>TRBV6-4|many|TRBJ2-3|TRBD2
TGTGCCAGCAGTGAAGGAGCGGGGGGCACAGATACGCAGTATTTT
CASSEGAGGTDTQYF
>TRBV7-9|many|TRBJ1-2|.
TGTGCCAGCAGCAGGATGTCATACCATGGAAAGACCTATGGCTACACCTTC
CASSRMSYHGKTYGYTF
>TRBV3-1|many|TRBJ1-1|.
TGTGCCAGCAGCAGCAAAGTTCCCATTTCAATTCGCACTGAAGCTTTCTTT
CASSSKVPISIRTEAFF
>TRBV28|.|TRBJ2-3|TRBD2
TGTGCCAGCAGTTTACCCCAGAGCGGGAGCAGAACAGATACGCAGTATTTT
CASSLPQSGSRTDTQYF
>TRBV4-3|many|TRBJ1-2|.
TGCGCCAGCAGCATCCGAATAGGACGTCGAAAGACCTATGGCTACACCTTC
CASSIRIGRRKTYGYTF
>TRBV27|many|TRBJ1-4|.
TGTGCCAGCAGCCGGACAGCCTATAATGAAAAACTGTTTTTT
CASSRTAYNEKLFF
>TRBV7-9|many|TRBJ2-1|TRBD1
TGTGCCAGCAGCTTGGGACAGGACTACAATGAGCAGTTCTTC
CASSLGQDYNEQFF
>TRBV29-1|many|TRBJ1-4|.
TGCAGCGTTGAAGTCCTCAGCGTAAATGAAAAACTGTTTTTT
CSVEVLSVNEKLFF
>TRBV12-3/TRBV12-4|.|TRBJ1-2|.
TGTGCCAGTGAGGGGGGGGGGCGCTGGTATGGCCACACCTTC
CASEGGGRWYGHTF
>TRBV5-4|.|TRBJ2-5|TRBD2
TGTGCCAGCAGTCTATCAAAAACTAGCGGGAAAGAGACCCAGTACTTC
CASSLSKTSGKETQYF
>TRBV7-2|.|TRBJ1-2|.
TGTGCCAGCAGCGCAGATCGCAGAGACGGAAAGACCTATGGCTACACCTTC
CASSADRRDGKTYGYTF
>TRBV24-1|many|TRBJ2-2|.
TGTGCCACCAGTGATTTGAGGGACGATTACACCGGGGAGCTGTTTTTT
CATSDLRDDYTGELFF
>TRBV5-1|many|TRBJ1-2|.
TGCGCCAGCGAGGGACAATCGGTTCGAAAGACCTATGGCTACACCTTC
CASEGQSVRKTYGYTF
>TRBV5-4|.|TRBJ2-5|TRBD2
TGTGCCAGCAGCTTGGGGACTAGCGGGGGAGAGACCCGGTACTTC
CASSLGTSGGETRYF
>TRBV7-7|many|TRBJ1-2|.
TGTGCCAGCAGCTCTGCATATAAGTGCCGAAAGACCTATGGCTACACCTTC
CASSSAYKCRKTYGYTF
>TRBV6-5|few|TRBJ2-1|TRBD2
TGTGCCAGCAATACGTGGGGGACTAGAGGGTACAATGAGCAGTTCTTC
CASNTWGTRGYNEQFF
>TRBV25-1|few|TRBJ2-3|TRBD1
TGTGCCAGCAGTGAATATAGGGACAGGGCCGTAGATACGCAGTATTTT
CASSEYRDRAVDTQYF
>TRBV5-5|.|TRBJ2-2|TRBD1
TGTGCCAGCAGCAATGACAGGGTCTGGGGCACCGGGGAGCTGTTTTTT
CASSNDRVWGTGELFF
>TRBV7-9|many|TRBJ2-7|TRBD2
TGTGCCAGCAGCCCGGGTTTTAAGAGGGAGGGCCTCTACGAGCAGTACTTC
CASSPGFKREGLYEQYF
>TRBV19|few|TRBJ2-2|.
TGTGCCAGTAGGGACTCCGGGACAACGAACACCGGGGAGCTGTTTTTT
CASRDSGTTNTGELFF
>TRBV4-2|many|TRBJ1-2|.
TGTGCCAGCAGCCAAAAAGAAGGGCGGGGGGGGCAAGTTTCGAGAGGCTACACCTTC
CASSQKEGRGGQVSRGYTF
>TRBV7-9|many|TRBJ1-5|TRBD1
TGTGCCAGCAGTCGACAGGGGATGAATCAGCCCCAGCATTTT
CASSRQGMNQPQHF
>TRBV28|many|TRBJ2-5|TRBD2
TGTGCCAGCAGTTTATATAGCGGGGGGGCCGAGGAGACCCAGTACTTC
CASSLYSGGAEETQYF
>TRBV15|few|TRBJ1-2|.
TGTGCCACCAGCAGAGATTGGGGGGGAAGGTATGGCTACACCTTC
CATSRDWGGRYGYTF
>TRBV6-5|many|TRBJ1-2|.
TGTGCCAGCAGTTACCAAACAGGGTGGTCCTATGGCTACACCTTC
CASSYQTGWSYGYTF
>TRBV7-8|many|TRBJ1-2|.
TGTGCCAGCAGCGAGACGGAGTTTACCCGAAAGACCTATGGCTACACCTTC
CASSETEFTRKTYGYTF
>TRBV3-1|many|TRBJ2-3|.
TGTGCCAGCAGCCAGGTCGGGGTTAACACAGATACGCAGTATTTT
CASSQVGVNTDTQYF
>TRBV27|many|TRBJ1-2|.
TGTGCCAGCAGTCACGCGAAGAACACCGAAAACTATGGCTACACCTTC
CASSHAKNTENYGYTF
>TRBV10-1|.|TRBJ2-1|TRBD2
TGCGCCAGCAGTGAGCGGGGACTAGCGGTGAATGAGCAGTTCTTC
CASSERGLAVNEQFF
>TRBV6-5|many|TRBJ1-6|.
TGTGCCAGCAGTGATTCCAGTTACTATAATTCACCCCTCCACTTT
CASSDSSYYNSPLHF
>TRBV29-1|many|TRBJ2-7|TRBD1
TGCAGCGTCGAAACAGGGGACAGCTCCTACGAGCAGTACTTC
CSVETGDSSYEQYF
>TRBV8-2|.|TRBJ1-2|.
TGTGGCAGTTCCCGGAGTGATAGCCGAAAGACCTATGGCTACACCTTC
CGSSRSDSRKTYGYTF
>TRBV27|many|TRBJ1-5|.
TGTGCCAGCAGTTTATCATGGGAACAGCCCCAGCATTTT
CASSLSWEQPQHF
>TRBV7-2|many|TRBJ2-7|.
TGTGCCAGCAGTCGTGGGCGTCTATCCTACGAGCAGTACTTC
CASSRGRLSYEQYF